What follows is one T cell receptor beta chain and its context. Antigen unknown. Trimming took 4 bases from V and 0 from J; bases not matched to a gene: 15. CDR3 length: 20 amino acids. CDR1 is SGHRS and CDR2 is YFSETQ in the germline V gene. Primers included in the PCR were 60 Vbeta and 13 Jbeta primers. TCRdb keeps only in-frame clones here, not all; method: immunoSEQ multiplex PCR. The sample table sets out 130,000 or so clones. The data belong to a study of cytomegalovirus exposure and HLA in healthy donors. Study-wide background: The 120 million or so unique TCR beta sequences, from roughly 180 million T cells, were found by an earlier analysis. Study-wide points: Later analysis identified several of the most significant clusters that appeared linked to common viral pathogens.

Sequencing input: PBMCs. The chain links TRBV5-1 to TRBJ1-4; 10 positions agree with TRBD1. The sequence was collected from a woman aged 35 to 49 in good health and CMV-seronegative. In nucleotides, the CDR3 is TGCGCCAGCAGCCTACGACTGGGGACAGGGGTTACGGCAACTAATGAAAAACTGTTTTTT. Translated: CASSLRLGTGVTATNEKLFF.